This entry describes one T cell receptor beta chain. The J segment lost 7 bases and the V segment lost 3 bases, leaving 5 bases of the junction unmatched. Germline-derived CDR1 and CDR2 are SGDLS and YYNGEE. The CDR3 is 14 amino acids. This sample stems from a study of cytomegalovirus exposure and HLA in healthy donors. 60 Vbeta and 13 Jbeta primers were used in PCR. Method: immunoSEQ multiplex PCR; TCRdb's copy keeps in-frame clones and lacks some. The sample includes about 120,000 clones, about 78% seen only once; the top ten take 9.5% to 15%. The TCR originated in a woman between 35 and 50 years old in good health and CMV-seropositive. This chain connects TRBV9 to TRBJ1-5, with 9 bases identical to TRBD1. Sequencing input: PBMCs. This CDR3 is CASSGGTGLQPQHF. Written as DNA, the CDR3 is TGTGCCAGCAGCGGGGGGACAGGGTTACAGCCCCAGCATTTT.